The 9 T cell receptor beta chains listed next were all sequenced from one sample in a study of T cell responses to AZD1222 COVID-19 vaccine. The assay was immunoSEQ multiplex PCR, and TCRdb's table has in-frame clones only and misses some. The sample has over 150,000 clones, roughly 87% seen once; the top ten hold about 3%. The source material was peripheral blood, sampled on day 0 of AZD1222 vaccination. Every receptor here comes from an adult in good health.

CDR3 amino acids: CASSLTGQAGNTIYF. CDR3 coding DNA: TGCGCCAGCAGCTTGACGGGACAGGCTGGAAACACCATATATTTT. This rearrangement joins TRBV5-1 to TRBJ1-3; 8 positions agree with TRBD1. J gave up 2 bases and V 1 base, and 2 bases lay outside the gene matches. This CDR3 comprises 15 residues. The germline V gene encodes CDR1 SGHRS and CDR2 YFSETQ.

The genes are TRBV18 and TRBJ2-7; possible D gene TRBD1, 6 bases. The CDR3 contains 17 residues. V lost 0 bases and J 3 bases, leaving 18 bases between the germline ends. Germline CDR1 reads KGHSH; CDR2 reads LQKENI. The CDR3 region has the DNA TGTGCCAGCTCACCACCTCTTGGGGGCGAAGGATACTACGAGCAGTACTTC. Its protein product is CASSPPLGGEGYYEQYF.

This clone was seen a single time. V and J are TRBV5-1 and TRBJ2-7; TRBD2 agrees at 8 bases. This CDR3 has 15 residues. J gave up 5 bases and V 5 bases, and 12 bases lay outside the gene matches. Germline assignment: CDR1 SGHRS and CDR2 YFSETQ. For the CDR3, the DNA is TGCGCCAGCAGTCCCACGGCGACTAGCGCCCACGAGCAGTACTTC. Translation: CASSPTATSAHEQYF.

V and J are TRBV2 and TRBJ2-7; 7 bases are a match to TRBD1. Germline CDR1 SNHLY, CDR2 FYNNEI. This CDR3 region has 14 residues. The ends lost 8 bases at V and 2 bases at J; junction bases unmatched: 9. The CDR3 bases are TGTGCCAGCGGGACGGGACAGCTTACCTACGAGCAGTACTTC. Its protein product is CASGTGQLTYEQYF.

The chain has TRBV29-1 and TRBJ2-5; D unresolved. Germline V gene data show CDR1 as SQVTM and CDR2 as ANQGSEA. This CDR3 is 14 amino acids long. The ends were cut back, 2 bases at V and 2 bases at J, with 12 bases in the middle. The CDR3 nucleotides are TGCAGCGTTGAAAGGTCATACGGACAAGAGACCCAGTACTTC. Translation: CSVERSYGQETQYF.

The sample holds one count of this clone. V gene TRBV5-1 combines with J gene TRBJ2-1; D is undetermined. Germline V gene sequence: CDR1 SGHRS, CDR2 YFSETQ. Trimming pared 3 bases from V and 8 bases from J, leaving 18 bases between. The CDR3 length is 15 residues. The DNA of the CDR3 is TGCGCCAGCAGCTCCTCCAGTGGGCTCGGCGATGAGCAGTTCTTC. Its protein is CASSSSSGLGDEQFF.

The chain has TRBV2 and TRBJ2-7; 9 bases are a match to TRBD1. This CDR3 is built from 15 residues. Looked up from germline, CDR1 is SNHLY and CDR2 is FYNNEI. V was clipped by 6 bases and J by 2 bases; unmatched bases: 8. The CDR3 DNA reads TGTGCCAGCAGAGCCGGACAGGGGAAGACCTACGAGCAGTACTTC. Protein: CASRAGQGKTYEQYF. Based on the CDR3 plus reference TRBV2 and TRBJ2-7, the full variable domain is EPEVTQTPSHQVTQMGQEVILRCVPISNHLYFYWYRQILGQKVEFLVSFYNNEISEKSEIFDDQFSVERPDGSNFTLKIRSTKLEDSAMYFCASRAGQGKTYEQYFGPGTRLTVT.

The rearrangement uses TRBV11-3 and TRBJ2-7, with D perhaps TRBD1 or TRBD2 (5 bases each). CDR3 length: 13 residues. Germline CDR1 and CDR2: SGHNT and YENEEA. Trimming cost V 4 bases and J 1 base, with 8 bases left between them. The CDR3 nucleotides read TGTGCCAGCAGCTCCGGGGCATCCTACGAGCAGTACTTC. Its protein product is CASSSGASYEQYF.

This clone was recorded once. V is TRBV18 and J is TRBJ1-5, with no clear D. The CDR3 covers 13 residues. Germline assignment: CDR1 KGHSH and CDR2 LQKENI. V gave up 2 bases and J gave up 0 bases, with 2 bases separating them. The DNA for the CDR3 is TGTGCCAGCTCACCAGATAGCAATCAGCCCCAGCATTTT. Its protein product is CASSPDSNQPQHF.